This paragraph reports one T cell receptor beta chain. The data were obtained in a study of control samples from healthy donors and cancer patients. Assay used: immunoSEQ multiplex PCR; TCRdb lists only in-frame clones, some missing. The table includes about 53,000 clones, about nine tenths detected once. The receptor was derived from a man in his 60s with head and neck cancer. The sequenced material came from PBMCs.

Here the CDR3 reads CAIRNRGLDTEAFF. The CDR3 DNA reads TGTGCCATCAGGAACAGGGGTTTGGACACTGAAGCTTTCTTT. The rearrangement joins TRBV10-3 to TRBJ1-1, with TRBD1 matching over 7 bases. Germline V CDR1 and CDR2: ENHRY, SYGVKD. The CDR3 sequence is 14 residues long. Trimming at V came to 6 bases and at J to 3 bases, leaving 7 bases not matched to a gene.